This TCR beta chain was sequenced in a study of T-cell reconstitution after alpha-beta-depleted transplantation in children (TCRdb year 2016). Notes on the research overall: Using TCR repertoire profiling, the study quantitatively followed how T-cell immune reconstitution unfolded in children after TCRalphabeta/CD19-depleted allogeneic hematopoietic cell transplantation.

This clonotype occurred many times. Its binding antigen is unknown. No base quality values were provided; no much bigger clone lies one nucleotide off. The V and J ends are trimmed by 6 bases and 3 bases, leaving 20 bases between them. CDR1 and CDR2 were assigned from the germline V gene as MNHEY and SVGAGI. The CDR3 runs 16 amino acids, cysteine and phenylalanine included. Solely the CDR3 DNA is kept, with 48 bases framed from the first base. Library generation was performed with PCR. The sequencer listed for this sample is Illumina HiSeq 2500. TCR library preparation used molecular barcoding, with unique molecular identifiers applied to normalize quantification of the TCRbeta repertoire. TCRdb reprocessing: public reads trimmed at Q25 with fastp, clones called with MiXCR, in-frame beta chains kept. Records with the same CDR3 protein are collapsed into one entry carrying the most frequent genes and DNA. The table for this sample lists 230,000 or so distinct CDR3 sequences; about 12% of them were counted only once. Over 2.5% of the sample is in the top ten clones.

The rearrangement joined TRBV6-5 to TRBJ1-1; perhaps TRBD1 is the D gene, with 5 bases matching. This TCR was sampled from a human donor who donated a stem cell graft to a child with acute lymphoblastic leukemia. The source material was PBMCs from the stem cell graft donor, sampled from the stem cell graft. In nucleotides, the sequence is TGTGCCAGCAGCCGCGGGGAATGGGGCGACCACACTGAAGCTTTCTTT. It translates as CASSRGEWGDHTEAFF.